The clone carrying this T cell receptor (beta chain) was seen only a few times. These data originate in a study of shared T cell receptors in the human thymus. The germline V gene encodes CDR1 SGHTA and CDR2 FQGTGA. CDR3 length: 15 residues. V lost 3 bases, J lost 6 bases, and 3 bases stayed unmatched. The protocol was immunoSEQ multiplex PCR, while the TCRdb copy is restricted to in-frame clones and leaves out a portion. The table shows just under 550,000 clones, with 70% to 80% occurring only once. The same data also went into a second study, on human thymus T cells.

Sequenced input: thymocytes. The rearrangement uses TRBV7-3 and TRBJ2-1; 12 bases map to TRBD2. This TCR came from a boy younger than two with a congenital heart defect. The CDR3 DNA follows: TGTGCCAGCAGCTTGCTAGCGGGAGGGGGCAATGAGCAGTTCTTC. Protein product: CASSLLAGGGNEQFF.